The 6 T cell receptor beta chains listed next were all sequenced from one sample in a study of T cell responses to AZD1222 COVID-19 vaccine. Sequenced by immunoSEQ multiplex PCR; TCRdb stores in-frame clones only, minus some. The sample shows 65,000 to 75,000 clones, 80% to 90% of them seen only once. The sequencing used peripheral blood, collected on day 0 of AZD1222 vaccination. The receptors were gathered from an adult in good health.

The J gene is TRBJ2-7, the V gene TRBV10-1; the match to TRBD1 covers 11 bases. V dropped 6 bases and J dropped 4; count of bases not matched to a gene: 5. This CDR3 is 14 amino acids long. Germline CDR1 WNHNN, CDR2 SYGVQD (reference sequence). The CDR3 loop is CASRTGTGGYEQYF. CDR3 nucleotides: TGCGCCAGCAGAACCGGGACAGGGGGGTACGAGCAGTACTTC.

The chain employs TRBV28 and TRBJ2-7; 11 bases are shared with TRBD2. In germline, CDR1 is MDHEN, CDR2 SYDVKM. The CDR3 totals 16 residues. J gave up 3 bases and V 1 base, and 5 bases lay outside the gene matches. CDR3 loop: CASSLFVAGGSYEQYF. CDR3 DNA sequence: TGTGCCAGCAGTTTATTCGTAGCGGGAGGGAGCTACGAGCAGTACTTC.

J is TRBJ1-5 and V is TRBV19; D not certain. The V gene lost 5 bases and the J gene lost 1 base, with 18 bases spanning the gap. Per the germline V gene, CDR1 is LNHDA and CDR2 is SQIVND (reference sequence). This CDR3 region has 17 residues. The CDR3 loop is CASSSGRTIGSNQPQHF. Here the CDR3 DNA reads TGTGCCAGTAGTTCCGGAAGGACTATAGGGAGCAATCAGCCCCAGCATTTT. Complete variable domain (other parts from reference TRBV19 and TRBJ1-5): DGGITQSPKYLFRKEGQNVTLSCEQNLNHDAMYWYRQDPGQGLRLIYYSQIVNDFQKGDIAEGYSVSREKKESFPLTVTSAQKNPTAFYLCASSSGRTIGSNQPQHFGDGTRLSIL.

This chain joins TRBV7-6 and TRBJ2-2, with a tentative D call TRBD2 (6 bases). V lost 7 bases, J lost 7 bases, and 13 bases lay in between. CDR3 size: 13 residues. Germline CDR1 reads SGHVS; CDR2 reads FNYEAQ. This CDR3 is CASTVGGDGELFF. The CDR3 DNA reads as TGTGCCAGCACCGTCGGGGGTGACGGGGAGCTGTTTTTT.

This clone turned up a few times. The V call is TRBV18, the J call TRBJ1-1, with no clear D. Germline V gene sequence: CDR1 KGHSH, CDR2 LQKENI. The length of the CDR3 is 18 residues. The germline V and J ends were trimmed by 3 bases and 0 bases, with 20 bases remaining between them. CDR3 loop: CASSPRRGFGSLNTEAFF. In nucleotides, the CDR3 is TGTGCCAGCTCACCGAGACGAGGGTTTGGGTCATTGAACACTGAAGCTTTCTTT.

The count of this clone is one. V usage is TRBV11-2 and J usage is TRBJ2-3, with 10 bases matching TRBD2. The CDR3 loop spans 17 amino acids. Germline CDR1 reads SGHAT; CDR2 reads FQNNGV. Losses at the gene ends were 5 bases for V and 2 bases for J; bases not matched to a gene: 10. The CDR3 reads CASSPRVTSGPTDTQYF. CDR3 bases: TGTGCCAGCAGCCCTAGAGTGACTAGCGGGCCCACAGATACGCAGTATTTT.